Shown below are 10 T cell receptor beta chains from a single sample sequenced in a study of breast tumors, draining lymph nodes, adjacent tissues. In TCRdb, the multiplex PCR reads were re-called with MiXCR into one record per CDR3 protein. This table has some 120,000 distinct CDR3 sequences, nearly 20% appearing once. Breast cancer patients provided tissue from their axillary draining lymph nodes. Specimen: axillary lymph node tissue. The receptors shown here come from a female donor with breast cancer. Some clones in this sample may be carry-over from other donors' samples.

This clonotype was seen repeatedly, ten times or more. The gene calls are TRBV20-1 and TRBJ1-6; D might be TRBD1 (5 bases). This CDR3 comprises 14 residues. With 0 bases removed from V and 8 bases from J, the gap between germline ends came to 11 bases. Germline V gene lookup returns CDR1 DFQATT and CDR2 SNEGSKA (reference sequence). The CDR3 DNA reads TGCAGTGCTAGAGAGTCAGGGCCCCATTCACCCCTCCACTTT. Translated: CSARESGPHSPLHF.

This clonotype was picked up many times. The rearrangement links TRBV5-1 to TRBJ2-1; D is undetermined. The V end lost 5 bases, the J end lost 2 bases, and 5 bases lay between the germline ends. CDR3 length: 12 residues. Per germline, CDR1 SGHRS and CDR2 YFSETQ. Here the CDR3 reads CASSRAYNEQFF. CDR3 coding DNA: TGCGCCAGCAGTCGGGCCTACAATGAGCAGTTCTTC.

As to this clonotype: A much larger clone lies one base from this, so it may be a read error. This chain uses TRBV18 with TRBJ2-7; 8 positions match TRBD2. Germline CDR1 KGHSH, CDR2 LQKENI. This CDR3 spans 14 amino acids. With V trimmed by 5 bases and J by 5 bases, 8 bases remained unmatched. Here the CDR3 reads CASSARPGGDEQYF. The CDR3 coding sequence is TGTGCCAGCTCAGCACGGCCCGGGGGGGACGAGCAGTACTTC. The whole variable domain, filled in from reference TRBV18 and TRBJ2-7, reads NAGVMQNPRHLVRRRGQEARLRCSPMKGHSHVYWYRQLPEEGLKFMVYLQKENIIDESGMPKERFSAEFPKEGPSILRIQQVVRGDSAAYFCASSARPGGDEQYFGPGTRLTVT.

This clonotype has at least ten counts. The chain employs TRBV10-1 and TRBJ1-2, with D hard to call. This CDR3 region has 11 residues. The germline CDR1 and CDR2 sequences are WNHNN and SYGVQD (reference sequence). The ends were cut back, 6 bases at V and 4 bases at J, with 6 bases in the middle. The CDR3 DNA reads TGCGCCAGCAGATCACCCTATGGCTACACCTTC. This sequence encodes CASRSPYGYTF.

In regard to this clonotype: With a much larger clone just one base away, this may be a read error. The chain joins TRBV15 to TRBJ2-5; 8 bases fit TRBD2. The CDR3 runs to 15 residues. The germline V gene encodes CDR1 LNHNV and CDR2 YYDKDF (reference sequence). Here the CDR3 reads CATRPGTSGQETPYF. The CDR3 nucleotides read TGTGCCACCAGGCCCGGGACTAGTGGGCAAGAGACCCCGTACTTC.

This clonotype showed up many times. The chain joins TRBV7-8 to TRBJ2-5; maybe TRBD2 (6 bases). This CDR3 contains 14 residues. V was trimmed by 3 bases and J by 4 bases, leaving 12 bases between them. The germline V gene encodes CDR1 SGHVS and CDR2 FQNEAQ. The CDR3: CASSFFSSAETQYF. The CDR3 DNA follows: TGTGCCAGCAGCTTTTTCTCTAGCGCAGAGACCCAGTACTTC.

This clonotype was seen at least ten times. The chain employs TRBV5-1 and TRBJ2-3; TRBD2 aligns across 9 bases. The trim removed 0 bases at V and 1 base at J, leaving 6 bases unmatched. This CDR3 has 17 amino acids. Germline V gives CDR1 SGHRS, CDR2 YFSETQ. CDR3 protein: CASSLGSSGVGTDTQYF. CDR3 in DNA: TGCGCCAGCAGCTTGGGGTCTAGCGGGGTTGGCACAGATACGCAGTATTTT.

This clonotype was seen at least ten times. The chain recombines TRBV10-1 with TRBJ2-3; possible D gene TRBD1, 7 bases. V was shortened by 4 bases and J by 2 bases, with 16 bases between the two germline ends. The CDR3 consists of 16 residues. Germline assignment: CDR1 WNHNN and CDR2 SYGVQD (reference sequence). Here the CDR3 reads CASSAAGQRPTDTQYF. CDR3 coding DNA: TGCGCCAGCAGTGCGGCGGGACAGCGCCCCACAGATACGCAGTATTTT.

Many counts were recorded for this clonotype. V gene TRBV10-3 combines with J gene TRBJ2-2; no definite D call. Germline CDR1 reads ENHRY; CDR2 reads SYGVKD. V dropped 0 bases and J dropped 4 bases, with 9 bases sitting between them. The CDR3 runs 15 residues. The CDR3 protein is CAISESARSTGELFF. The CDR3 coding sequence is TGTGCCATCAGTGAGTCGGCCCGGTCCACCGGGGAGCTGTTTTTT.

There are many counts of this clonotype. V usage is TRBV5-1 and J usage is TRBJ2-1, with TRBD1 as a possible D gene (6 bases). The germline CDR1 and CDR2 sequences are SGHRS and YFSETQ. The CDR3 spans 15 residues. Trimming stripped 4 bases from V and 8 bases from J, with 19 bases between. CDR3 in DNA: TGCGCCAGCAGCCCTGGGGGCCGTCAAGCGGATGAGCAGTTCTTC. This codes for CASSPGGRQADEQFF.